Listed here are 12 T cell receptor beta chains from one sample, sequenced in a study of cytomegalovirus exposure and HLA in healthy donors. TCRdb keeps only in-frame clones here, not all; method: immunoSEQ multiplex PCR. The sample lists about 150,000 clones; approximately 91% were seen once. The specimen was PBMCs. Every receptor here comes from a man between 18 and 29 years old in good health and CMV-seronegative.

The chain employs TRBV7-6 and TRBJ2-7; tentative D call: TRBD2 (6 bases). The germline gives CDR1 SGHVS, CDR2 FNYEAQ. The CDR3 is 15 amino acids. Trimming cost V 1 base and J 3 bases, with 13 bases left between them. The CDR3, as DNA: TGTGCCAGCAGCTTAGGTCCTAGCGCACACTACGAGCAGTACGTC. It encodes CASSLGPSAHYEQYV.

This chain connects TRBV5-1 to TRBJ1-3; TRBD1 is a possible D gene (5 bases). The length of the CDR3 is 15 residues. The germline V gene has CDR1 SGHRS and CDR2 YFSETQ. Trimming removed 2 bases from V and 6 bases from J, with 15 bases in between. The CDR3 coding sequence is TGCGCCAGCAGCTTTGGGGCAGGCGTTTCAAACACCATATATTTT. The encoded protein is CASSFGAGVSNTIYF.

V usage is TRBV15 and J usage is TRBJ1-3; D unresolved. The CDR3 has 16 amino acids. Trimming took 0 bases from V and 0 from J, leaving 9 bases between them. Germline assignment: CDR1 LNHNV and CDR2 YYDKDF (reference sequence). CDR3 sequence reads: CATSRDSGLSGNTIYF. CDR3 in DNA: TGTGCCACCAGCAGAGATAGTGGTCTCTCTGGAAACACCATATATTTT.

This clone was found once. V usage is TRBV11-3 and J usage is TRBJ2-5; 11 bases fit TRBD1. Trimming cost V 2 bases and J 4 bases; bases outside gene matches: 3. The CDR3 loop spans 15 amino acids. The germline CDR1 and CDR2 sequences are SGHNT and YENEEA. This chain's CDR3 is CASSLRDRGGETQYF. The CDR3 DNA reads TGTGCCAGCAGCTTAAGGGACAGGGGGGGAGAGACCCAGTACTTC.

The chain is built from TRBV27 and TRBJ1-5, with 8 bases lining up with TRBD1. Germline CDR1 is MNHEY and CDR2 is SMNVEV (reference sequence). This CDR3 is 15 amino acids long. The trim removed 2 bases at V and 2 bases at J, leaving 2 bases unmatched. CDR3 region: CASSLAQGGNQPQHF. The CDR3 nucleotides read TGTGCCAGCAGTTTAGCACAGGGGGGCAATCAGCCCCAGCATTTT.

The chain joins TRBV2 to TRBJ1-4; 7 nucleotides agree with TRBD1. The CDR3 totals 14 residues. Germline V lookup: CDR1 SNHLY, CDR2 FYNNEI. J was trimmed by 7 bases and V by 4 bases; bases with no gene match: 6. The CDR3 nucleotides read TGTGCCAGCAGTGGACAGGGTGGAGGTGAAAAACTGTTTTTT. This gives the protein CASSGQGGGEKLFF.

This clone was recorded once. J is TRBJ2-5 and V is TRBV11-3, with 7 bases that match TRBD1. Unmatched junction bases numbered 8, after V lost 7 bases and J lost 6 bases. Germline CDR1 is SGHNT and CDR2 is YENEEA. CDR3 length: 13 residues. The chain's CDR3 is CASTYRGSQTQYF. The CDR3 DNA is TGTGCCAGCACCTACAGGGGCAGCCAGACCCAGTACTTC.

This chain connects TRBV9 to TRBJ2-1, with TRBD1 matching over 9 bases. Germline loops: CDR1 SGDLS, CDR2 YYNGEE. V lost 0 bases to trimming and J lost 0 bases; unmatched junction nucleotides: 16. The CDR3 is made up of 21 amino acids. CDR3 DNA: TGTGCCAGCAGCGTAGGGGTTGGGACAGGGCTAGTCGGGAGCTCCTACAATGAGCAGTTCTTC. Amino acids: CASSVGVGTGLVGSSYNEQFF.

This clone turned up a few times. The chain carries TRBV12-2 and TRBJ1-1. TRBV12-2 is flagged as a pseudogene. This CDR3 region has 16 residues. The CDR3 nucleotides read TGTGCAAGTCGCCCTTTCCCTATACCTGGGAGCACTGAAGCTTTCTTT. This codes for CASRPFPIPGSTEAFF.

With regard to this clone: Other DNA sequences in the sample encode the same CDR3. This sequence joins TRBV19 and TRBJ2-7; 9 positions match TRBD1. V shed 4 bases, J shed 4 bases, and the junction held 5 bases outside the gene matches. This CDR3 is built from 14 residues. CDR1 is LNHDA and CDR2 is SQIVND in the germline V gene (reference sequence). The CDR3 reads CASSNPGQGYEQYF. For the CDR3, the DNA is TGTGCCAGTAGTAACCCAGGACAGGGGTACGAGCAGTACTTC.

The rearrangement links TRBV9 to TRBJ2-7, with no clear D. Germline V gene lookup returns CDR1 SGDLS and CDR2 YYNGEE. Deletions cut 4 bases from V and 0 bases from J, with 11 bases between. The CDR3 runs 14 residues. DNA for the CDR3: TGTGCCAGCAGCCCCGGAGCCAGCTCCTACGAGCAGTACGTC. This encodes CASSPGASSYEQYV.

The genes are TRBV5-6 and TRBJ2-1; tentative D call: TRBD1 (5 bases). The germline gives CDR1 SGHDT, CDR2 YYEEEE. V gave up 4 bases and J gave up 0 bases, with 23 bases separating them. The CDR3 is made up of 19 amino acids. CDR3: CASSPWGAPLYSSYNEQFF. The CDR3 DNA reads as TGTGCCAGCAGCCCTTGGGGCGCCCCTCTTTATAGCTCCTACAATGAGCAGTTCTTC.